These 27 T cell receptor beta chains share one sample of origin, sequenced in a study of CD8 T cells in ankylosing spondylitis. MiXCR, run by TCRdb on the 5' RACE reads, gives a single entry per CDR3 protein. The top ten clones hold roughly 0.99% of a sample with just under 350,000 distinct CDR3 sequences, roughly 14% of them seen once. Sequenced input: blood, either unsorted or a sorted T cell fraction (not recorded which). These receptors originate from a male donor with ankylosing spondylitis or in good health (not recorded which).

This clonotype occurred a few times. The rearrangement uses TRBV3-1 and TRBJ2-3; D remains ambiguous. CDR1 is LGHDT and CDR2 is YNNKEL in the germline V gene (reference sequence). This CDR3 region has 16 residues. Trimming stripped 2 bases from V and 2 bases from J, with 14 bases between. The CDR3 region is CASSQNAIQITDTQYF. DNA for the CDR3: TGTGCCAGCAGCCAAAACGCGATTCAAATCACAGATACGCAGTATTTT.

The chain couples TRBV19 to TRBJ2-7; D gene unclear. V lost 4 bases, J lost 7 bases, and 8 bases lay in between. CDR3 length equals 11 residues. Germline V gene data show CDR1 as LNHDA and CDR2 as SQIVND (reference sequence). This chain's CDR3 is CASSKNREQYF. The CDR3 DNA follows: TGTGCCAGTAGTAAAAACCGGGAGCAGTACTTC.

The table lists this clonotype with a few counts. The gene calls are TRBV5-1 and TRBJ2-2; D might be TRBD1 or TRBD2, each matching 6 bases. The V end was cut by 3 bases, the J end by 0 bases, with 15 bases between. This CDR3 is built from 17 residues. The germline V gene has CDR1 SGHRS and CDR2 YFSETQ. CDR3 region: CASSSAGGGSNTGELFF. CDR3 nucleotides: TGCGCCAGCAGCTCTGCAGGAGGGGGTTCGAACACCGGGGAGCTGTTTTTT.

V usage is TRBV5-1 and J usage is TRBJ2-3; D might be TRBD1 or TRBD2, each matching 6 bases. CDR1 is SGHRS and CDR2 is YFSETQ in the germline V gene. Trimming took off 3 bases at V and 7 bases at J, with 18 bases between the two ends. The CDR3 has 15 amino acids. CDR3 region: CASSSRGLRPYTQYF. The CDR3 DNA is TGCGCCAGCAGCTCCAGGGGACTGCGCCCATATACGCAGTATTTT.

The J gene is TRBJ2-4, the V gene TRBV12-3 or TRBV12-4; no definite D call. This CDR3 contains 15 residues. The ends were cut back, 1 base at V and 0 bases at J, with 7 bases in the middle. CDR3 loop: CASSLGRLAKNIQYF. The CDR3 nucleotides are TGTGCCAGCAGTTTAGGACGGCTAGCCAAAAACATTCAGTACTTC.

This clonotype occurred a few times. The chain recombines TRBV19 with TRBJ1-5; 9 nucleotides line up with TRBD1. The V gene's germline CDR1 is LNHDA and CDR2 SQIVND (reference sequence). The CDR3 length is 15 residues. J gave up 5 bases and V 7 bases, and 9 bases lay outside the gene matches. CDR3 DNA: TGTGCCAGTACCCCTCCGGGACAGGGACATCAGCCCCAGCATTTT. It is translated as CASTPPGQGHQPQHF.

The sample holds a few counts of this clonotype. The chain links TRBV2 to TRBJ2-7; no clear D gene. Germline V gene sequence: CDR1 SNHLY, CDR2 FYNNEI. The CDR3 spans 13 residues. Trimming removed 3 bases from V and 5 bases from J, with 11 bases in between. CDR3 sequence: CASSDAGLDEQYF. CDR3 nucleotides: TGTGCCAGCAGTGACGCCGGGTTGGACGAGCAGTACTTC.

This clonotype was picked up a small number of times. V gene TRBV12-3 or TRBV12-4 combines with J gene TRBJ1-2, with D uncertain. Trimming removed 2 bases at V and 2 bases at J, with 9 bases between. The CDR3 is 14 amino acids. CDR3 sequence (DNA): TGTGCCAGCAGTTTATACAGAACCAACTATGGCTACACCTTC. The encoded protein is CASSLYRTNYGYTF.

This clonotype showed up many times. A junction end diverges from the germline sequence, so it may reflect a read error. The chain recombines TRBV5-1 with TRBJ2-3; D is undetermined. The germline V gene has CDR1 SGHRS and CDR2 YFSETQ. The CDR3 loop spans 12 amino acids. The CDR3 sequence is CASSRGTDTQYF. As DNA, the CDR3 is TGTGCCAGCAGTCGGGGCACAGATACGCAGTATTTT.

The chain couples TRBV5-6 to TRBJ2-7; D is unclear. Trimming cost V 0 bases and J 7 bases, with 8 bases left between them. This CDR3 is 12 amino acids long. In germline, CDR1 is SGHDT, CDR2 YYEEEE. The CDR3 DNA sequence: TGTGCCAGCAGCTTGGACCGCTTTGAGCAGTACTTC. Its protein is CASSLDRFEQYF.

The genes are TRBV27 and TRBJ2-7, with D unresolved. V was trimmed by 5 bases and J by 2 bases, leaving 10 bases between them. The CDR3 has 13 residues. The germline gives CDR1 MNHEY, CDR2 SMNVEV (reference sequence). CDR3 amino acids: CASSADWAYEQYF. The CDR3 bases are TGTGCCAGCAGTGCAGATTGGGCCTACGAGCAGTACTTC.

This clonotype appeared a few times. V usage is TRBV7-7 and J usage is TRBJ2-1, with 8 bases aligning to TRBD2. V shed 6 bases, J shed 7 bases, and the junction held 5 bases outside the gene matches. Germline CDR1 SSHAT, CDR2 FNYEAQ (reference sequence). The CDR3 runs 13 residues. The CDR3 bases are TGTGCCAGCAGTCGGGGGGGGGCGAATGAGCAGTTCTTC. Translation gives CASSRGGANEQFF.

The chain employs TRBV7-2 and TRBJ2-4; D not certain. Germline CDR1 and CDR2: SGHTA and FQGNSA. Trimming stripped 1 base from V and 9 bases from J, with 4 bases between. This CDR3 region has 11 residues. The CDR3: CASSLDVIQYF. In DNA form, the CDR3 reads TGTGCCAGCAGCTTAGACGTCATTCAGTACTTC.

V and J are TRBV4-1 and TRBJ1-4; no clear D gene. Germline V gene data show CDR1 as MGHRA and CDR2 as YSYEKL. Deletions cut 0 bases from V and 8 bases from J, with 13 bases between. The CDR3 is made up of 15 amino acids. Here the CDR3 reads CASSQEGSRREKLFF. The CDR3 nucleotides are TGCGCCAGCAGCCAAGAGGGAAGCCGCAGAGAAAAACTGTTTTTT.

This clonotype was seen a handful of times. This chain uses TRBV5-1 with TRBJ2-3; tentative D call: TRBD2 (5 bases). This CDR3 has 16 amino acids. The V gene's germline CDR1 is SGHRS and CDR2 YFSETQ. With 1 base removed from V and 3 bases from J, the gap between germline ends came to 15 bases. The CDR3 protein is CASSLRRGWSTDTQYF. The CDR3 coding sequence is TGCGCCAGCAGCTTGCGGCGAGGGTGGTCGACAGATACGCAGTATTTT.

This chain joins TRBV20-1 and TRBJ2-5; D not resolved. The CDR3 runs 15 residues. Between the trimmed V and J ends, which lost 6 bases and 4 bases, there was a span of 21 bases. Germline V gene sequence: CDR1 DFQATT, CDR2 SNEGSKA (reference sequence). The CDR3 region is CSASDPTIRRETQYF. The CDR3 DNA is TGCAGTGCGTCAGACCCGACGATCCGAAGAGAGACCCAGTACTTC.

This rearrangement joins TRBV27 to TRBJ2-5; the D gene could be TRBD1 or TRBD2 (6 bases each). The V gene's germline CDR1 is MNHEY and CDR2 SMNVEV (reference sequence). Trimming removed 2 bases from V and 5 bases from J, with 12 bases in between. CDR3 length: 14 amino acids. Written as DNA, the CDR3 is TGTGCCAGCAGTTTAAGGGGGGCTTTGGAGACCCAGTACTTC. Translated, it gives CASSLRGALETQYF.

This clonotype was observed a few times. The J gene is TRBJ2-3, the V gene TRBV5-1; possibly TRBD1 or TRBD2 for D (5 bases each). The CDR3 sequence is 17 residues long. V was trimmed by 1 base and J by 6 bases, leaving 21 bases between them. Germline V gene sequence: CDR1 SGHRS, CDR2 YFSETQ. This chain's CDR3 is CASSLRTTGPQGDTQYF. DNA of the CDR3: TGCGCCAGCAGCTTGCGGACAACGGGGCCCCAAGGGGATACGCAGTATTTT.

This clonotype has at least ten counts. J is TRBJ1-1 and V is TRBV12-3 or TRBV12-4; D uncertain. This CDR3 is 13 amino acids long. The germline V and J ends were trimmed by 3 bases and 1 base, with 6 bases remaining between them. CDR3 protein: CASSFNQNTEAFF. CDR3 in DNA: TGTGCCAGCAGTTTCAATCAGAACACTGAAGCTTTCTTT.

This clonotype was counted only a few times. The J gene is TRBJ2-1, the V gene TRBV9; D unresolved. Germline V gene sequence: CDR1 SGDLS, CDR2 YYNGEE. The CDR3 loop spans 12 amino acids. The ends were cut back, 2 bases at V and 9 bases at J, with 9 bases in the middle. CDR3 sequence (DNA): TGTGCCAGCAGCGTGGTGGGCAGTGAGCAGTTCTTC. Residues: CASSVVGSEQFF.

This clonotype was observed a few times. The chain links TRBV29-1 to TRBJ2-7; D remains unclear. CDR1 is SQVTM and CDR2 is ANQGSEA in the germline V gene. The CDR3 consists of 11 residues. The V and J ends lost 5 bases and 1 base respectively, with 6 bases between them. In nucleotides, the CDR3 is TGCAGCGTTCTGGGGTCCTACGAGCAGTACTTC. This encodes CSVLGSYEQYF.

This clonotype was seen more than once but under ten times. A junction end diverges from the germline sequence, so it may reflect a read error. V usage is TRBV10-3 and J usage is TRBJ2-3; 12 nucleotides line up with TRBD2. The CDR3 runs 13 residues. The germline V gene has CDR1 ENHRY and CDR2 SYGVKD. CDR3 protein: CAISESTSGGPRF. CDR3 coding DNA: TGTGCCATCAGTGAGTCGACTAGCGGGGGACCGAGGTTT.

In its sample, this clonotype was seen a few times. The chain uses TRBV3-1 and TRBJ2-5; 10 nucleotides line up with TRBD2. Germline V gene data show CDR1 as LGHDT and CDR2 as YNNKEL (reference sequence). J lost 8 bases, V lost 4 bases, and 10 bases had no gene match. The CDR3 totals 15 residues. The CDR3 reads CASSPSGRARETQYF. The CDR3 bases are TGTGCCAGCAGCCCCAGCGGGAGGGCAAGAGAAACCCAGTACTTC.

A few counts support this clonotype. The chain is built from TRBV20-1 and TRBJ1-2; 9 bases match TRBD1. The CDR3 loop spans 12 amino acids. Germline CDR1 is DFQATT and CDR2 is SNEGSKA (reference sequence). The V gene end was trimmed by 6 bases and the J gene end by 6 bases; junction bases not matched to a gene: 5. CDR3 protein: CSALDRGNGYTF. CDR3 DNA sequence: TGCAGTGCCCTCGACAGGGGGAATGGCTACACCTTC.

This clonotype was observed a few times. The chain recombines TRBV10-1 with TRBJ1-2, with 8 bases lining up with TRBD1. The CDR3 covers 16 residues. Losses at the gene ends were 7 bases for V and 5 bases for J; bases not matched to a gene: 15. CDR1 is WNHNN and CDR2 is SYGVQD in the germline V gene (reference sequence). The CDR3 sequence is CASTEDRVILKYGYTF. Here the CDR3 DNA reads TGCGCCAGCACCGAGGACAGGGTGATTCTTAAGTATGGCTACACCTTC.

This clonotype was seen at least ten times. The genes are TRBV5-1 and TRBJ2-2; 8 bases map to TRBD1. The J segment lost 7 bases and the V segment lost 4 bases, leaving 9 bases of the junction unmatched. The germline V gene has CDR1 SGHRS and CDR2 YFSETQ. The CDR3 totals 15 residues. CDR3 protein: CASSQLTGEGGELFF. The CDR3 DNA follows: TGCGCCAGCAGCCAACTGACAGGGGAAGGCGGGGAGCTGTTTTTT.

This clonotype has a handful of counts. This chain links TRBV5-1 with TRBJ2-2; tentatively, D is TRBD1 or TRBD2 (6 bases each). Trimming took off 6 bases at V and 4 bases at J, with 16 bases between the two ends. Germline CDR1 and CDR2: SGHRS and YFSETQ. CDR3 length equals 15 residues. CDR3 in amino acids: CASTERGAGTGELFF. The CDR3 DNA reads as TGCGCCAGCACTGAGAGGGGGGCCGGCACCGGGGAGCTGTTTTTT. Full variable domain (rest looked up from reference TRBV5-1 and TRBJ2-2): KAGVTQTPRYLIKTRGQQVTLSCSPISGHRSVSWYQQTPGQGLQFLFEYFSETQRNKGNFPGRFSGRQFSNSRSEMNVSTLELGDSALYLCASTERGAGTGELFFGEGSRLTVL.